This entry describes one TCR beta chain. The count of this clone is one. Its antigen is currently not known. No much larger clonotype is one base removed from it; base qualities were not supplied. Whole blood was collected in K2EDTA tubes by collaborating institutions according to the institutions' own protocols. For TCRbeta analysis, collaborator samples were shipped as frozen whole blood, as isolated PBMCs, or as DNA extracted from either sample type. The source of the sample is a study of blood T cell repertoires in COVID-19 (dated by TCRdb to about 2020). Study-wide context: Samples from collaborators originated in the United States, Italy and Spain and spanned both the acute and convalescent phases of COVID-19. The prospective study material was composed of cDNA or gDNA derived from T cells, B-cell-depleted T cells, or PBMCs. The dataset comprised deeply sampled blood TCRbeta repertoires from subjects exposed to, actively infected with, or recovered from COVID-19. The repertoires were released in a freely available public database intended as a resource for research on the immune response to SARS-CoV-2. The samples were drawn from the first 160 participants of the ongoing ImmuneRACE study and from 1,254 subjects provided by 6 global collaborators. Nearly every sample came with metadata listing a de-identified subject ID, COVID-19 status, age in years and sex. Where available, HLA class I and class II types were taken from metadata supplied by the sample provider and were not determined by assay-based typing. Overall study results and their limits: The quantity of clinical and demographic metadata differed by source and by participant and was supplied without curation.

TCRbeta CDR3 regions were amplified from genomic DNA using the immunoSEQ Assay, a bias-controlled multiplex PCR. Turning to the authors' computational methods: Nucleated cell counts per sample were estimated from amplification of reference gene primers within the assay. To quantify the absolute abundance of each unique TCRbeta CDR3 rearrangement, sequence reads were collapsed and filtered. Productive Simpson clonality was computed per sample as the square root of Simpson's diversity index over productive rearrangements. Drawn from immuneACCESS, this table holds only the in-frame rearrangements with V and J called that TCRdb kept. Clones are partly lost; checked studies trace under half to an unresolved V gene and leave the rest unexplained. The D gene and trimming were derived from the DNA, and the V and J assignments and clone size from that table. The sample contains roughly 80,000 clones, roughly nine tenths of them found a single time. The ten largest clones capture 15% to 20% of the sample.

At the junction V is shortened by 0 bases and J by 5 bases, with 10 bases in between. CDR1 LGHDT and CDR2 YNNKEL were looked up in the germline V gene (reference sequence). The CDR3 starts with the cysteine, ends with the phenylalanine, and has 15 residues. The sequence is cut down to CDR3 DNA, 45 bases in frame from base 1. Sequenced material: peripheral blood. This TCR derives from a woman of 80 years or more with active or convalescent COVID-19. The chain is made from TRBV3-1 (or the pseudogene TRBV3-2) and TRBJ1-4; possibly the D gene is TRBD1, per 6 matching bases. The CDR3 here reads CASSQEAGVNEKLFF. The bases read TGTGCCAGCAGCCAAGAAGCAGGGGTGAATGAAAAACTGTTTTTT.